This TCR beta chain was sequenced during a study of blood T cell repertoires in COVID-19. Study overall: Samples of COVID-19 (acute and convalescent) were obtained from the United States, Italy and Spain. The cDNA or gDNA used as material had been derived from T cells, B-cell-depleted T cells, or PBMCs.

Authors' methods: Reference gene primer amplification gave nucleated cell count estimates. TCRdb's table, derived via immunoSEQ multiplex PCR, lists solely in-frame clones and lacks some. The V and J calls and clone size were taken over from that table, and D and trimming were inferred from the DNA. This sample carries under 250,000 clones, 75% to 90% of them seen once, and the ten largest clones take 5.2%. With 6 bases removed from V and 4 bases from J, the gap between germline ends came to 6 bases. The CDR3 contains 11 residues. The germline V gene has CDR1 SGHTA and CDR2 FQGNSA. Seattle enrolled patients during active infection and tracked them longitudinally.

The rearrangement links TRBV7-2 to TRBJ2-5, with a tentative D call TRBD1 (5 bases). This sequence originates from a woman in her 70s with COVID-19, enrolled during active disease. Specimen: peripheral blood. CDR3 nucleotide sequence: TGTGCCAGCAGAAGGGGAGAGACCCAGTACTTC. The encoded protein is CASRRGETQYF.